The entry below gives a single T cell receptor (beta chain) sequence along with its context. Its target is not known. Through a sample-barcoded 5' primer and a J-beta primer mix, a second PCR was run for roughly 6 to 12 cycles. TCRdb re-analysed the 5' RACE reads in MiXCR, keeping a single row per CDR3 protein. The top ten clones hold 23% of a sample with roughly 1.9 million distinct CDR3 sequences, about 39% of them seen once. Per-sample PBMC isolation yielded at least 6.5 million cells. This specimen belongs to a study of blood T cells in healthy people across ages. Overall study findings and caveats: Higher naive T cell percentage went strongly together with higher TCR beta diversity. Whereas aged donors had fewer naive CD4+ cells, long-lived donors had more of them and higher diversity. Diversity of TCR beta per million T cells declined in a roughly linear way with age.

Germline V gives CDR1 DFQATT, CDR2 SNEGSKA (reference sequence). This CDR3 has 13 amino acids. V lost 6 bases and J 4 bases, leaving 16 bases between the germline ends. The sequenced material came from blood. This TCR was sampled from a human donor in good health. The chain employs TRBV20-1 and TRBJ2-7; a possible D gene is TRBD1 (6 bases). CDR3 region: CSAHNRETYEQYF. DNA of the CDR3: TGCAGTGCCCATAACAGGGAAACGTACGAGCAGTACTTC.